This TCR beta chain was identified in a study of blood T cell repertoires in COVID-19. As handled by the study authors: Reference gene primer amplification in the assay estimated nucleated cell counts. Produced via immunoSEQ multiplex PCR; TCRdb's table is partial and in-frame only. D and trimming were read from the DNA, whereas the V and J calls and clone size are those reported in that table. There are about 25,000 clones in the sample; around 81% occur only once, and 6.5% lies in the top ten. CDR1 MNHEY and CDR2 SVGEGT come from the germline V gene. The CDR3 totals 13 residues. Trimming stripped 0 bases from V and 4 bases from J, with 7 bases between.

The sequenced material came from peripheral blood. This chain joins TRBV6-2 or TRBV6-3 and TRBJ2-7; D is undetermined. This sequence originates from a man in his sixties or seventies with acute or convalescent COVID-19. This CDR3 reads CASSYSNSYEQYF. The CDR3 nucleotides read TGTGCCAGCAGTTACTCTAACAGTTACGAGCAGTACTTC.